Following are 29 T cell receptor beta chains from one sample sequenced in a study of breast tumors, draining lymph nodes, adjacent tissues. TCRdb re-called the multiplex PCR reads through MiXCR, storing one row per CDR3 protein. The table includes 150,000 to 200,000 distinct CDR3 sequences, roughly 29% detected once. The lymph nodes were axillary draining lymph nodes from breast cancer patients. The specimen sequenced was axillary lymph node tissue. The source is a female donor with breast cancer. Some clones in this sample may be carry-over from other donors' samples.

This clonotype was observed a handful of times. The chain joins TRBV6-2 or TRBV6-3 to TRBJ1-2; D may be TRBD1 (5 bases). CDR1 is MNHEY, CDR2 SVGEGT, per germline. V was clipped by 5 bases and J by 0 bases, with 13 bases between them. The CDR3 consists of 15 residues. CDR3 sequence reads: CASSHLAGTNYGYTF. DNA for the CDR3: TGTGCCAGCAGTCACCTGGCAGGGACTAACTATGGCTACACCTTC.

This clonotype was counted between two and nine times. A much bigger clone sits one base away, suggesting this may be a read error. The chain is built from TRBV5-8 and TRBJ1-5; D is unclear. V lost 4 bases and J 0 bases, leaving 11 bases between the germline ends. The CDR3 loop spans 15 amino acids. Per the germline V gene, CDR1 is SGHTS and CDR2 is YDEGEE. DNA of the CDR3: TGTGCCAGCAGCCCGGAGGACCCTAGCAATCAGCCCCAGCATTTT. The encoded protein is CASSPEDPSNQPQHF.

Ten or more counts support this clonotype. The genes are TRBV5-1 and TRBJ1-2, with D possibly matching TRBD1 (6 bases). V shed 0 bases and J shed 0 bases, with 21 bases lying between them. The CDR3 length is 19 residues. The germline gives CDR1 SGHRS, CDR2 YFSETQ. CDR3 nucleotides: TGCGCCAGCAGCTTGGAGGGGGGAGCGAGCTACTTAGCTAACTATGGCTACACCTTC. This sequence encodes CASSLEGGASYLANYGYTF.

This clonotype was counted ten times or more. The rearrangement links TRBV29-1 to TRBJ2-2; tentatively, D is TRBD1 (5 bases). Germline CDR1 and CDR2: SQVTM and ANQGSEA. The CDR3 is 12 residues long. V was pared by 6 bases and J by 1 base, with 6 bases between. The CDR3 is CSVGVNTGELFF. CDR3 DNA sequence: TGCAGCGTAGGGGTGAACACCGGGGAGCTGTTTTTT.

Many counts were recorded for this clonotype. V usage is TRBV15 and J usage is TRBJ2-3; D gene uncertain. The CDR3 sequence is 17 residues long. Germline V CDR1 and CDR2: LNHNV, YYDKDF (reference sequence). Trimming pared 1 base from V and 1 base from J, leaving 15 bases between. As DNA, the CDR3 is TGTGCCACCAGCAGAGGGAAGGGTTTTTTTGGCACAGATACGCAGTATTTT. Protein product: CATSRGKGFFGTDTQYF. The complete variable domain, with remaining parts taken from reference TRBV15 and TRBJ2-3, reads DAMVIQNPRYQVTQFGKPVTLSCSQTLNHNVMYWYQQKSSQAPKLLFHYYDKDFNNEADTPDNFQSRRPNTSFCFLDIRSPGLGDTAMYLCATSRGKGFFGTDTQYFGPGTRLTVL.

This clonotype was recorded many times. V gene TRBV20-1 combines with J gene TRBJ2-7; TRBD2 aligns across 7 bases. After removal of 5 bases from V and 2 bases from J, the junction contained 6 bases not matched to a gene. The CDR3 runs to 13 residues. Germline-derived CDR1 and CDR2 are DFQATT and SNEGSKA (reference sequence). CDR3 residues: CSARRDYTYEQYF. The CDR3 region has the DNA TGCAGTGCTCGCCGGGACTACACCTACGAGCAGTACTTC.

To note about this clonotype: One base away lies a much larger clone, so this may be a sequencing read error. The chain couples TRBV6-1 to TRBJ1-4, with 7 nucleotides matching TRBD1. Per germline, CDR1 MNHNS and CDR2 SASEGT. This CDR3 is built from 15 residues. CDR3 sequence: CASRSTGATNENLFF. The CDR3 DNA reads as TGTGCCAGCAGATCCACAGGGGCAACTAATGAAAATCTGTTTTTT.

As concerns this clonotype: A much larger clone is a single base away; this may be a read error. The rearrangement joins TRBV6-5 to TRBJ2-7; D call uncertain. CDR1 MNHEY and CDR2 SVGAGI come from the germline V gene. The length of the CDR3 is 12 residues. The CDR3 sequence: CASISYSCEQYF. As DNA, the CDR3 is TGTGCCAGCATTAGTTACTCCTGCGAGCAGTACTTC.

As concerns this clonotype: A clone one base away is much larger, so this may be a read error. The V gene is TRBV20-1, the J gene TRBJ1-5; D is perhaps TRBD1 (5 bases). Germline CDR1 is DFQATT and CDR2 is SNEGSKA (reference sequence). This CDR3 has 12 amino acids. CDR3 protein: CSARPSLGPPHF. The CDR3 DNA sequence: TGCAGTGCCAGGCCATCTTTGGGGCCCCCGCATTTT.

The V and J genes are TRBV7-9 and TRBJ1-2; D remains ambiguous. The ends were cut back, 1 base at V and 8 bases at J, with 5 bases in the middle. The CDR3 spans 11 residues. Germline V gene lookup returns CDR1 SEHNR and CDR2 FQNEAQ (reference sequence). The CDR3 protein is CASSLVGGYTF. CDR3 DNA: TGTGCCAGCAGCTTAGTGGGCGGCTACACCTTC. Full variable domain (missing parts from reference TRBV7-9 and TRBJ1-2): DTGVSQNPRHKITKRGQNVTFRCDPISEHNRLYWYRQTLGQGPEFLTYFQNEAQLEKSRLLSDRFSAERPKGSFSTLEIQRTEQGDSAMYLCASSLVGGYTFGSGTRLTVV.

In this sample, this clonotype turned up many times. The J gene is TRBJ2-3, the V gene TRBV29-1, with D perhaps assigned TRBD1 or TRBD2 (5 bases each). The V gene lost 3 bases and the J gene lost 0 bases, with 19 bases spanning the gap. The CDR3 spans 17 residues. The germline CDR1 and CDR2 sequences are SQVTM and ANQGSEA. CDR3 residues: CSVEDLRDRSSTDTQYF. In DNA, the CDR3 is TGCAGCGTTGAGGATCTCCGGGACCGATCTAGCACAGATACGCAGTATTTT.

This clonotype was detected many times. The DNA for the CDR3 is TGCAGTGCTAGAGATCTGAGCAATCAGCCCCAGCATTTT. Translating gives CSARDLSNQPQHF. This sequence joins TRBV20-1 and TRBJ1-5; no clear D gene. CDR1 and CDR2 (germline): DFQATT, SNEGSKA (reference sequence). The CDR3 contains 13 residues. Deletions cut 0 bases from V and 1 base from J, with 4 bases between.

This clonotype was counted ten times or more. The J gene is TRBJ1-3, the V gene TRBV12-3 or TRBV12-4, with TRBD1 matching 10 bases. V dropped 6 bases and J dropped 8; count of bases not matched to a gene: 16. The CDR3 loop spans 17 amino acids. CDR3 loop: CASSFTLGQGGTYTIYF. CDR3 DNA sequence: TGTGCCAGCAGCTTTACCCTAGGACAGGGGGGTACTTACACCATATATTTT.

This clonotype was counted many times. The J gene is TRBJ1-4, the V gene TRBV11-2; no definite D call. Germline lookup yields CDR1 SGHAT and CDR2 FQNNGV. V was clipped by 1 base and J by 5 bases, with 11 bases between them. CDR3 size: 15 residues. The CDR3 protein is CASSLVPGRNEKLFF. The DNA for the CDR3 is TGTGCCAGCAGCTTAGTCCCGGGGAGGAATGAAAAACTGTTTTTT.

This clonotype has a count of ten or more. The rearrangement joins TRBV2 to TRBJ1-4, with 8 bases matching TRBD1. J lost 8 bases, V lost 6 bases, and 5 bases had no gene match. The CDR3 runs 13 residues. Germline loops: CDR1 SNHLY, CDR2 FYNNEI. CDR3 amino acids: CASRRTGKEKLFF. CDR3 sequence (DNA): TGTGCCAGCAGGAGGACAGGGAAGGAAAAACTGTTTTTT.

This clonotype has just a few counts. This rearrangement joins TRBV18 to TRBJ2-3; a possible D gene is TRBD2 (5 bases). The CDR3 is made up of 15 amino acids. Germline V gene data show CDR1 as KGHSH and CDR2 as LQKENI. V was pared by 1 base and J by 0 bases, with 8 bases between. The CDR3 DNA reads TGTGCCAGCTCACCACGATGGGAGAGCACAGATACGCAGTATTTT. It codes for CASSPRWESTDTQYF.

This clonotype was observed at least ten times. This rearrangement joins TRBV18 to TRBJ1-2, with D tentatively TRBD1 (6 bases). The CDR3 has 14 residues. Germline V lookup: CDR1 KGHSH, CDR2 LQKENI. Trimming pared 3 bases from V and 6 bases from J, leaving 14 bases between. The CDR3 nucleotides are TGTGCCAGCTCACCTTACAGGGAGAAGAATGGCTACACCTTC. Translating gives CASSPYREKNGYTF.

On this clonotype: This sequence may be a read error, since a much larger clone differs from it by one base. V is TRBV29-1 and J is TRBJ2-4; 11 positions agree with TRBD2. The CDR3 runs 15 residues. V lost 6 bases, J lost 6 bases, and 10 bases stayed unmatched. CDR1 SQVTM and CDR2 ANQGSEA come from the germline V gene. The CDR3 sequence: CSVMSSGRPPNIQYF. CDR3 nucleotide sequence: TGCAGCGTCATGTCTAGCGGGAGGCCACCAAACATTCAGTACTTC.

A word on this clonotype: One base away lies a much larger clone, so this may be a sequencing read error. J is TRBJ1-2 and V is TRBV12-3 or TRBV12-4, with TRBD1 matching over 10 bases. This CDR3 contains 16 residues. CDR3 region: CAGSPRTGGTNYGYTF. The CDR3 coding sequence is TGTGCCGGCAGTCCACGGACAGGGGGAACTAACTATGGCTACACCTTC.

Note on this clonotype: The junction shows a germline mismatch at one end, possibly a read error. CDR3 sequence: CASSIRPYGYTF. The CDR3 region has the DNA TGTGCCAGCAGCATACGCCCCTATGGCTACACCTTC. The chain has TRBV5-1 and TRBJ1-2, with D hard to call. CDR3 size: 12 residues. The V gene's germline CDR1 is SGHRS and CDR2 YFSETQ.

This clonotype was detected a few times. Here the CDR3 DNA reads TGTGCCAGCAGTTCCCGGGACAGGGGCCCTTACGAGCAGTTCTTC. Its protein is CASSSRDRGPYEQFF. The chain is built from TRBV5-5 and TRBJ2-1; 10 nucleotides line up with TRBD1. The CDR3 extends over 15 amino acids. Germline V gene sequence: CDR1 SGHKS, CDR2 YYEKEE (reference sequence). V was pared by 5 bases and J by 10 bases, with 12 bases of the junction left unmatched.

There are many counts of this clonotype. This CDR3 reads CASSSLAYNEQFF. CDR3 bases: TGTGCCAGCAGCAGTCTGGCATACAATGAGCAGTTCTTC. This chain links TRBV2 with TRBJ2-1; D not certain. V was pared by 6 bases and J by 4 bases, with 10 bases between. This CDR3 has 13 residues. Germline CDR1 SNHLY, CDR2 FYNNEI.

In this sample, this clonotype turned up many times. The chain has TRBV12-3 or TRBV12-4 and TRBJ2-7; 9 nucleotides match TRBD1. The CDR3 is 14 amino acids. The junction had 7 bases not matched to a gene; V was cut back by 5 bases and J by 5 bases. In DNA form, the CDR3 reads TGTGCCAGCAGTCCCGGGACAGGGTTCCACGAGCAGTACTTC. Encoded protein: CASSPGTGFHEQYF.

This clonotype showed up many times. The chain has TRBV9 and TRBJ2-2, with a weak D call TRBD1 (7 bases). This CDR3 is built from 16 residues. Germline values: CDR1 SGDLS, CDR2 YYNGEE. V gave up 5 bases and J gave up 4 bases, with 18 bases separating them. CDR3 bases: TGTGCCAGCAGTCCCACCGCCCAGGGGGGCACCGGGGAGCTGTTTTTT. The encoded protein is CASSPTAQGGTGELFF.

This clonotype showed up many times. The V gene is TRBV9, the J gene TRBJ2-1; D remains ambiguous. This CDR3 has 13 amino acids. V was pared by 1 base and J by 5 bases, with 7 bases between. Germline V CDR1 and CDR2: SGDLS, YYNGEE. The CDR3 region is CASSVLVDNEQFF. CDR3 DNA: TGTGCCAGCAGCGTACTAGTTGACAATGAGCAGTTCTTC.

A few counts support this clonotype. The V and J genes are TRBV28 and TRBJ2-6; TRBD1 is a possible D gene (5 bases). CDR3 length equals 18 residues. Germline V lookup: CDR1 MDHEN, CDR2 SYDVKM. V was clipped by 8 bases and J by 4 bases, with 24 bases between them. CDR3 coding DNA: TGTGCCAGCGGAAACCTAGACAGTCCAGCCACCGGGGCCAACGTCCTGACTTTC. It yields the protein CASGNLDSPATGANVLTF.

V is TRBV10-1 and J is TRBJ2-3, with 12 bases fitting TRBD1. CDR1 is WNHNN, CDR2 SYGVQD, per germline (reference sequence). This CDR3 contains 18 residues. The ends lost 6 bases at V and 0 bases at J; junction bases unmatched: 10. Here the CDR3 DNA reads TGCGCCAGCAGCTTAGGGGACAGGGGGCCTAGTAGCACAGATACGCAGTATTTT. Translated, it gives CASSLGDRGPSSTDTQYF.

The rearrangement links TRBV7-9 to TRBJ1-2; D might be TRBD1 (5 bases). Germline values: CDR1 SEHNR, CDR2 FQNEAQ (reference sequence). Trimming cost V 5 bases and J 7 bases, with 14 bases left between them. The CDR3 covers 13 residues. DNA for the CDR3: TGTGCCAGCAGCCCACAGGCGGCCTCTGGCTACACCTTC. Amino acids: CASSPQAASGYTF.

This clonotype was counted ten times or more. The V call is TRBV12-3 or TRBV12-4, the J call TRBJ2-5; D may match TRBD1 or TRBD2 (6 bases each). The V end lost 5 bases, the J end lost 7 bases, and 17 bases lay between the germline ends. CDR3 length: 14 residues. The CDR3 sequence is CASSPPDGGRTQYF. The CDR3 nucleotides are TGTGCCAGCAGTCCCCCGGACGGGGGCCGGACCCAGTACTTC.